This TCR beta chain emerged from a study of STAT5B mutations in CD4+ large granular lymphocyte leukemia. Study-level background: The CDR3 'QG' motif was associated with a particular HLA allele among healthy donors. General study findings and limits: TRBV06-family usage was enriched in top patient clones (8/27) versus controls (2/35). Without putative leukemic clones, patient CD4-sorted repertoires remained more clonal than healthy CD4+ repertoires.

This clone occurred a few times. Its target is unknown. The assay was run at survey level. TCRdb's copy holds only in-frame clones and misses some; the assay was immunoSEQ multiplex PCR. The sample has about 38,000 clones; about 80% are singletons. The CDR3 is 15 amino acids. The germline gives CDR1 SEHNR, CDR2 FQNEAQ (reference sequence). V lost 5 bases and J 2 bases, leaving 13 bases between the germline ends. This clonotype originated in a human donor in good health. The genes are TRBV7-9 and TRBJ1-5; a weak D match, TRBD1 (6 bases). Material for sequencing was CD4+ T cells from blood buffy coats. The CDR3 sequence: CASSQGNWGNQPQHF. The CDR3 DNA follows: TGTGCCAGCAGCCAGGGGAATTGGGGCAATCAGCCCCAGCATTTT.